The 32 T cell receptor beta chains below come from one sample, sequenced in a study of cytomegalovirus exposure and HLA in healthy donors. 13 Jbeta primers and 60 Vbeta primers were used for the PCR. Only in-frame clones appear in the TCRdb table, and some are missing; sequencing was by immunoSEQ multiplex PCR. Of about 130,000 clones listed, roughly 72% are singletons. Sequencing was performed on PBMCs. The receptors shown here come from a man aged 40-49 years in good health and CMV-seropositive.

This clone was seen a handful of times. The CDR3 DNA sequence: TGTGCCACCAGCAGAGGGGGGGGGCTGGGTGAAAAACTGTTTTTT. Its protein product is CATSRGGGLGEKLFF. The chain recombines TRBV15 with TRBJ1-4; maybe TRBD1 (6 bases). CDR1 is LNHNV and CDR2 is YYDKDF in the germline V gene (reference sequence). Trimming left V 1 base short and J 7 bases short, with 13 bases between. CDR3 length: 15 residues.

This clone has just one count. The chain recombines TRBV14 with TRBJ2-7; possible D gene TRBD1, 5 bases. The germline gives CDR1 SGHDN, CDR2 FVKESK. This CDR3 is 13 amino acids long. V was clipped by 5 bases and J by 3 bases, with 11 bases between them. CDR3 in amino acids: CASSSDSLYEQYF. The DNA for the CDR3 is TGTGCCAGCAGCTCAGACAGTCTCTACGAGCAGTACTTC.

V usage is TRBV6-1 and J usage is TRBJ1-5; D is undetermined. The CDR3 sequence is 12 residues long. Germline assignment: CDR1 MNHNS and CDR2 SASEGT. With 4 bases removed from V and 5 bases from J, the gap between germline ends came to 6 bases. CDR3 region: CASSGGDQPQHF. In DNA, the CDR3 is TGTGCCAGCAGTGGCGGGGATCAGCCCCAGCATTTT.

This clone was seen only a few times. V and J are TRBV11-2 and TRBJ1-3, with D perhaps TRBD1 (5 bases). There are 15 residues in the CDR3. Germline V gene data show CDR1 as SGHAT and CDR2 as FQNNGV. V lost 5 bases to trimming and J lost 3 bases, with 14 bases between them. The CDR3 region is CASSPPGAFGNTIYF. The DNA of the CDR3 is TGTGCCAGCAGCCCCCCTGGGGCATTTGGAAACACCATATATTTT.

J is TRBJ1-6 and V is TRBV19; maybe TRBD1 (6 bases). The germline CDR1 and CDR2 sequences are LNHDA and SQIVND (reference sequence). Trimming took off 5 bases at V and 7 bases at J, with 15 bases between the two ends. This CDR3 contains 15 residues. CDR3 amino acids: CASSSQQGLNSPLHF. The DNA for the CDR3 is TGTGCCAGTAGTTCCCAGCAGGGGTTGAATTCACCCCTCCACTTT.

The chain links TRBV11-2 to TRBJ1-2, with D uncertain. Trimming stripped 3 bases from V and 0 bases from J, with 5 bases between. The CDR3 totals 13 residues. Germline loops: CDR1 SGHAT, CDR2 FQNNGV. The CDR3 region is CASSFGANYGYTF. In DNA, the CDR3 is TGTGCCAGCAGCTTCGGAGCTAACTATGGCTACACCTTC. Using reference TRBV11-2 and TRBJ1-2 for the parts outside the CDR3, the full variable domain is EAGVAQSPRYKIIEKRQSVAFWCNPISGHATLYWYQQILGQGPKLLIQFQNNGVVDDSQLPKDRFSAERLKGVDSTLKIQPAKLEDSAVYLCASSFGANYGYTFGSGTRLTVV.

The chain carries TRBV5-1 and TRBJ2-2; 13 nucleotides align to TRBD2. CDR1 SGHRS and CDR2 YFSETQ come from the germline V gene. V gave up 0 bases and J gave up 6 bases; unmatched junction bases: 5. This CDR3 comprises 17 residues. The CDR3 region has the DNA TGCGCCAGCAGCTTGGGAGGACTAGCGGGAGTTTCCGGGGAGCTGTTTTTT. Residues: CASSLGGLAGVSGELFF.

V usage is TRBV7-2 and J usage is TRBJ1-5; 9 nucleotides align to TRBD1. V gave up 5 bases and J gave up 6 bases; unmatched junction bases: 8. Per the germline V gene, CDR1 is SGHTA and CDR2 is FQGNSA. This CDR3 has 15 residues. As DNA, the CDR3 is TGTGCCAGCAGCCGGGGACAGGGCGGCGGTCAGCCCCAGCATTTT. This translates into CASSRGQGGGQPQHF.

This clone came up a few times. The chain employs TRBV6-5 and TRBJ2-1; the D is unclear. The germline V and J ends were trimmed by 2 bases and 0 bases, with 8 bases remaining between them. The CDR3 loop spans 15 amino acids. Per the germline V gene, CDR1 is MNHEY and CDR2 is SVGAGI. The DNA of the CDR3 is TGTGCCAGCAGTTACGGGCAGAGCTCCTACAATGAGCAGTTCTTC. Its protein is CASSYGQSSYNEQFF.

The table lists this clone with a few counts. The V and J genes are TRBV6-5 and TRBJ2-7, with 14 bases lining up with TRBD2. Trimming at V came to 6 bases and at J to 2 bases, leaving 3 bases not matched to a gene. CDR1 and CDR2 (germline): MNHEY, SVGAGI. There are 15 residues in the CDR3. The CDR3, as DNA: TGTGCCAGCAGGACGACTAGCGGGAGGGCCTACGAGCAGTACTTC. As protein: CASRTTSGRAYEQYF.

The chain has TRBV5-4 and TRBJ1-1, with D tentatively TRBD1 (5 bases). The CDR3 is 13 residues long. Germline values: CDR1 SGHNT, CDR2 YYREEE (reference sequence). The V end was cut by 0 bases, the J end by 6 bases, with 9 bases between. The CDR3 DNA reads TGTGCCAGCAGCTTGGCACAAGGGGCTGAAGCTTTCTTT. As protein: CASSLAQGAEAFF.

This clone was observed a few times. V usage is TRBV10-2 and J usage is TRBJ2-3; TRBD2 agrees at 12 bases. The length of the CDR3 is 15 residues. J gave up 4 bases and V 4 bases, and 3 bases lay outside the gene matches. The germline V gene has CDR1 WSHSY and CDR2 SAAADI. In nucleotides, the CDR3 is TGCGCCAGCAGTGTGACTAGCGGGAGAGCAGATACGCAGTATTTT. Protein sequence: CASSVTSGRADTQYF.

The chain is built from TRBV7-9 and TRBJ1-2; 7 bases fit TRBD1. After removal of 0 bases from V and 1 base from J, the junction contained 5 bases not matched to a gene. This CDR3 has 16 amino acids. CDR1 is SEHNR, CDR2 FQNEAQ, per germline (reference sequence). CDR3 region: CASSLARQGFNYGYTF. CDR3 DNA: TGTGCCAGCAGCTTAGCCCGACAGGGATTTAACTATGGCTACACCTTC.

V is TRBV19 and J is TRBJ2-7; 10 bases match TRBD2. The CDR3 covers 17 residues. With V trimmed by 5 bases and J by 5 bases, 15 bases remained unmatched. In germline, CDR1 is LNHDA, CDR2 SQIVND (reference sequence). CDR3 sequence: CASSSYQTSGWLNEQYF. CDR3 nucleotides: TGTGCCAGTAGTTCCTACCAGACTAGCGGGTGGCTTAACGAGCAGTACTTC.

The genes are TRBV6-1 and TRBJ2-7; D perhaps matches TRBD1 (5 bases). The CDR3 runs to 13 residues. Germline CDR1 reads MNHNS; CDR2 reads SASEGT. Trimming left V 4 bases short and J 7 bases short, with 14 bases between. CDR3 protein: CASSAQVRREQYF. Written as DNA, the CDR3 is TGTGCCAGCAGTGCACAGGTTCGAAGGGAGCAGTACTTC.

This chain connects TRBV6-1 to TRBJ1-2, with TRBD1 as a possible D gene (6 bases). Germline CDR1 reads MNHNS; CDR2 reads SASEGT. The CDR3 is made up of 13 amino acids. Trimming shortened V by 6 bases and J by 8 bases, and 16 bases separated the two germline ends. The CDR3 sequence is CASSRTDSRGYTF. CDR3 in DNA: TGTGCCAGCAGCCGGACGGACAGTAGGGGCTACACCTTC.

V gene TRBV10-3 combines with J gene TRBJ2-2; TRBD2 aligns across 8 bases. The length of the CDR3 is 19 residues. Germline values: CDR1 ENHRY, CDR2 SYGVKD. V shed 3 bases and J 2 bases; nucleotides not matched to a gene: 14. The CDR3 here is CAISEALAGALSNTGELFF. The CDR3 DNA is TGTGCCATCAGTGAAGCCCTAGCGGGCGCCCTAAGTAACACCGGGGAGCTGTTTTTT.

V gene TRBV7-2 combines with J gene TRBJ2-2, with D hard to call. Germline CDR1 reads SGHTA; CDR2 reads FQGNSA. The CDR3 totals 16 residues. Trimming took off 5 bases at V and 0 bases at J, with 13 bases between the two ends. CDR3 DNA sequence: TGTGCCAGCAGCCCTCGACTCGAATCGAACACCGGGGAGCTGTTTTTT. Translated: CASSPRLESNTGELFF. The entire variable domain, with the rest obtained from reference TRBV7-2 and TRBJ2-2, is as follows: GAGVSQSPSNKVTEKGKDVELRCDPISGHTALYWYRQSLGQGLEFLIYFQGNSAPDKSGLPSDRFSAERTGGSVSTLTIQRTQQEDSAVYLCASSPRLESNTGELFFGEGSRLTVL.

V is TRBV6-5 and J is TRBJ2-7; 13 bases map to TRBD2. CDR3 length equals 15 residues. Unmatched junction bases numbered 4, after V lost 6 bases and J lost 2 bases. Germline assignment: CDR1 MNHEY and CDR2 SVGAGI. CDR3 nucleotide sequence: TGTGCCAGCAGGGGACTAGCGGGGAACCCCTACGAGCAGTACTTC. Protein product: CASRGLAGNPYEQYF.

This chain connects TRBV29-1 to TRBJ2-2; 12 nucleotides align to TRBD2. V trimming: 7 bases; J trimming: 6 bases; junction bases outside the gene matches: 9. This CDR3 has 15 residues. The germline gives CDR1 SQVTM, CDR2 ANQGSEA. This CDR3 reads CSATGASGRAGELFF. CDR3 bases: TGCAGCGCCACCGGGGCTAGCGGGAGGGCCGGGGAGCTGTTTTTT.

This rearrangement joins TRBV30 to TRBJ1-1; possibly TRBD1 for D (5 bases). V lost 2 bases and J lost 6, with 7 bases in between. CDR1 and CDR2 from the germline V gene are GTSNPN and SVGIG (reference sequence). The CDR3 covers 11 residues. The CDR3 sequence: CAWSPQAEAFF. Here the CDR3 DNA reads TGTGCCTGGAGTCCACAGGCTGAAGCTTTCTTT.

The chain combines TRBV5-1 with TRBJ2-3, with D tentatively TRBD2 (7 bases). Trimming took 4 bases from V and 8 from J, leaving 14 bases between them. Germline loops: CDR1 SGHRS, CDR2 YFSETQ. This CDR3 comprises 13 residues. The CDR3 DNA reads TGCGCCAGCAGCCAGGGAGGGGGGGGTACGCAGTATTTT. This sequence encodes CASSQGGGGTQYF.

The chain combines TRBV7-2 with TRBJ2-2; 11 nucleotides match TRBD1. CDR3 length equals 13 residues. The trim removed 11 bases at V and 5 bases at J, leaving 4 bases unmatched. Germline V gene sequence: CDR1 SGHTA, CDR2 FQGNSA. The CDR3 is CAEDRGQTGELFF. Written as DNA, the CDR3 is TGTGCCGAGGACAGGGGGCAGACCGGGGAGCTGTTTTTT.

The chain joins TRBV19 to TRBJ1-2; D is possibly TRBD1 (5 bases). The CDR3 runs to 14 residues. Germline V CDR1 and CDR2: LNHDA, SQIVND (reference sequence). Trimming took off 5 bases at V and 7 bases at J, with 17 bases between the two ends. The CDR3 DNA reads as TGTGCCAGTAGTCCGGGACGGGCGGGAGGTGGCTACACCTTC. Amino acid sequence: CASSPGRAGGGYTF.

This chain uses TRBV27 with TRBJ1-2; TRBD1 aligns across 9 bases. CDR3 length: 13 residues. With V trimmed by 5 bases and J by 5 bases, 3 bases remained unmatched. Germline V CDR1 and CDR2: MNHEY, SMNVEV (reference sequence). CDR3 residues: CASSRGQGYGYTF. The CDR3, as DNA: TGTGCCAGCAGTAGAGGACAGGGGTATGGCTACACCTTC.

The CDR3 region has the DNA TGTGCCAGCAGCTTAGATCCATCGGGTCCTTCGTACTTC. Its translation: CASSLDPSGPSYF. The chain couples TRBV11-2 to TRBJ2-7; unclear D gene. Germline V gene data show CDR1 as SGHAT and CDR2 as FQNNGV. The germline V and J ends were trimmed by 0 bases and 12 bases, with 15 bases remaining between them. The CDR3 has 13 amino acids.

The CDR3 loop is CASSLAGGIHEQYF. CDR3 in DNA: TGTGCCAGCAGCTTAGCAGGAGGGATACACGAGCAGTACTTC. The chain joins TRBV7-8 to TRBJ2-7; D is possibly TRBD2 (6 bases). V dropped 0 bases and J dropped 5 bases, with 11 bases sitting between them. This CDR3 has 14 residues. Germline V lookup: CDR1 SGHVS, CDR2 FQNEAQ.

The V and J genes are TRBV7-8 and TRBJ2-7; a weak D match, TRBD1 (5 bases). The germline V gene encodes CDR1 SGHVS and CDR2 FQNEAQ. V gave up 2 bases and J gave up 5 bases, with 16 bases separating them. The CDR3 consists of 15 residues. The CDR3 nucleotides are TGTGCCAGCAGCTTAACCCGACAGTCATCCCACGAGCAGTACTTC. It translates to CASSLTRQSSHEQYF.

This chain uses TRBV7-9 with TRBJ2-2; D not resolved. The CDR3 is 12 residues long. Germline V CDR1 and CDR2: SEHNR, FQNEAQ (reference sequence). The germline V and J ends were trimmed by 5 bases and 6 bases, with 7 bases remaining between them. The CDR3 loop is CASSPSPGELFF. The CDR3 region has the DNA TGTGCCAGCAGCCCCAGTCCCGGGGAGCTGTTTTTT.

The chain employs TRBV5-7 and TRBJ2-1, with 12 bases fitting TRBD1. TRBV5-7 is flagged as an ORF with uncertain function. This CDR3 has 19 residues. V shed 4 bases, J shed 0 bases, and the junction held 11 bases outside the gene matches. The CDR3 DNA follows: TGTGCCAGCAGCCGGGGACAGGGGGCGGCCCTGAGCTCCTACAATGAGCAGTTCTTC. It encodes CASSRGQGAALSSYNEQFF.

The V and J genes are TRBV6-5 and TRBJ2-1, with D maybe TRBD1 (8 bases). The CDR3 length is 13 residues. V was pared by 0 bases and J by 14 bases, with 14 bases between. CDR1 is MNHEY and CDR2 is SVGAGI in the germline V gene. CDR3 sequence: CASSYSSGTGEFF. CDR3 sequence (DNA): TGTGCCAGCAGTTACTCCAGCGGGACAGGCGAGTTCTTC.

This clone appeared once. The CDR3 DNA sequence: TGTGCCAGCAAAAATTCCGGGGAGCTGGGGACTGAAGCTTTCTTT. Translation: CASKNSGELGTEAFF. The chain couples TRBV28 to TRBJ1-1; D remains ambiguous. The CDR3 extends over 15 amino acids. Between the trimmed V and J ends, which lost 7 bases and 5 bases, there was a span of 20 bases. Germline V gene sequence: CDR1 MDHEN, CDR2 SYDVKM.